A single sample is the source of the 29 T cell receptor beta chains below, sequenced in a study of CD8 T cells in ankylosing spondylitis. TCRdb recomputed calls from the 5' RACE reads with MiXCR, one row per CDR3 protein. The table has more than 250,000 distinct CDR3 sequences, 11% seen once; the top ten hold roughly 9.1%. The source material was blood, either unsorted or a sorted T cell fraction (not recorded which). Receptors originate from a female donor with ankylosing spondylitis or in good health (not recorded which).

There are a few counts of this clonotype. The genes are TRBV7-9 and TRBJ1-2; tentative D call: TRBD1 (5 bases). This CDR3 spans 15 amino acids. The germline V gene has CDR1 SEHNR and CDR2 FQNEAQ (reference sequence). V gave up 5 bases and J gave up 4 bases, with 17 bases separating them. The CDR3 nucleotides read TGTGCCAGCAGCCTGCATTCGGCAGGGACCTATGGCTACACCTTC. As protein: CASSLHSAGTYGYTF. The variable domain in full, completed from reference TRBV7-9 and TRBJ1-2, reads DTGVSQNPRHKITKRGQNVTFRCDPISEHNRLYWYRQTLGQGPEFLTYFQNEAQLEKSRLLSDRFSAERPKGSFSTLEIQRTEQGDSAMYLCASSLHSAGTYGYTFGSGTRLTVV.

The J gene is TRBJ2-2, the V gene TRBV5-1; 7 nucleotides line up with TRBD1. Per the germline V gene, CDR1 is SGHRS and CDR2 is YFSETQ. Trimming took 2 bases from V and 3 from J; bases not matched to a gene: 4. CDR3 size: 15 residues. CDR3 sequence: CASSFRQGDTGELFF. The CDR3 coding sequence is TGCGCCAGCAGCTTTCGTCAGGGGGACACCGGGGAGCTGTTTTTT.

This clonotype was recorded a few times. CDR3 DNA sequence: TGTGCCACCAGCAGAGCAGACAGGTACAATGAGCAGTTCTTC. This sequence encodes CATSRADRYNEQFF. The chain couples TRBV15 to TRBJ2-1; D is perhaps TRBD1 (6 bases). V lost 1 base and J 4 bases, leaving 8 bases between the germline ends. CDR1 is LNHNV, CDR2 YYDKDF, per germline (reference sequence). CDR3 length: 14 residues.

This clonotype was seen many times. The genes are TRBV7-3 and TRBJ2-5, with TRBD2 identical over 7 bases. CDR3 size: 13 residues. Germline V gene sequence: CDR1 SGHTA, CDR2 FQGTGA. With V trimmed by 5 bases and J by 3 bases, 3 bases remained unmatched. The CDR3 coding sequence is TGTGCCAGCAGCCAAGGGAGGGAAGAGACCCAGTACTTC. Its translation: CASSQGREETQYF. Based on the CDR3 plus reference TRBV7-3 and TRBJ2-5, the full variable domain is GAGVSQTPSNKVTEKGKYVELRCDPISGHTALYWYRQSLGQGPEFLIYFQGTGAADDSGLPNDRFFAVRPEGSVSTLKIQRTERGDSAVYLCASSQGREETQYFGPGTRLLVL.

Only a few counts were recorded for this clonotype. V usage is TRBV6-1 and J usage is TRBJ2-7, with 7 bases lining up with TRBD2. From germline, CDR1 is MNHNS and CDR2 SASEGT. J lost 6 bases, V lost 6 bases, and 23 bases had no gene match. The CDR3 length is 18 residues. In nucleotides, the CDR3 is TGTGCCAGCAGGCTTCTCGGGCCTGTGGGCGGGAGATCTTTCGAGCAGTACTTC. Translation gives CASRLLGPVGGRSFEQYF.

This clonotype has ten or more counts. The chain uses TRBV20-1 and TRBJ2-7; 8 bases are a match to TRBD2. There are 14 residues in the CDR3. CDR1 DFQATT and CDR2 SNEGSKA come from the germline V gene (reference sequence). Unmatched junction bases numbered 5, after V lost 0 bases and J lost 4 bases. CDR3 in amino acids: CSARDSLAVYEQYF. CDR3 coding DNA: TGCAGTGCTAGAGATTCACTAGCGGTATACGAGCAGTACTTC.

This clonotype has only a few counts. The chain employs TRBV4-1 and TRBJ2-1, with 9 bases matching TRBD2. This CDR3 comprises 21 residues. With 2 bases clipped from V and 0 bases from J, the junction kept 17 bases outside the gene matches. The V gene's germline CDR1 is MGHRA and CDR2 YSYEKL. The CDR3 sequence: CASSQNPIGGSGGSSYNEQFF. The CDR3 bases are TGCGCCAGCAGCCAAAACCCCATCGGGGGGAGCGGGGGGAGCTCCTACAATGAGCAGTTCTTC.

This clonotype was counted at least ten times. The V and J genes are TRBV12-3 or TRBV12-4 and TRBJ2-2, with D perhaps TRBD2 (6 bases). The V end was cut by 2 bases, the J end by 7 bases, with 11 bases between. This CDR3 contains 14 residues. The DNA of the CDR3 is TGTGCCAGCAGTTTAAGGGGAGCGGGCGGGGAGCTGTTTTTT. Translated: CASSLRGAGGELFF.

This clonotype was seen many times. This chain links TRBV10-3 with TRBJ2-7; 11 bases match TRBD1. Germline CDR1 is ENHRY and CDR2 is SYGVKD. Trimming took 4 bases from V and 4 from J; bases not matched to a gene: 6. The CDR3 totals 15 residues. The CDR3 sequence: CAISASDRGPYEQYF. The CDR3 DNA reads TGTGCCATCAGTGCGTCGGACAGGGGGCCTTACGAGCAGTACTTC.

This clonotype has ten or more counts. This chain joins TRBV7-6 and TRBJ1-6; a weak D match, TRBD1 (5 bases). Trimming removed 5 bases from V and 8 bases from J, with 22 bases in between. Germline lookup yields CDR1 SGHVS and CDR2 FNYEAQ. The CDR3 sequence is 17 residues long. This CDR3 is CASSVFGGKGGDSPLHF. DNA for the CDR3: TGTGCCAGCAGCGTTTTCGGGGGAAAGGGTGGTGATTCACCCCTCCACTTT.

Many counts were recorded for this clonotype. CDR3 loop: CASSFTTGTGNRNEQFF. DNA for the CDR3: TGTGCCAGCAGTTTTACCACCGGGACAGGGAATCGGAATGAGCAGTTCTTC. The V and J genes are TRBV28 and TRBJ2-1; 9 bases are a match to TRBD1. J lost 7 bases, V lost 3 bases, and 13 bases had no gene match. The CDR3 covers 17 residues. Germline loops: CDR1 MDHEN, CDR2 SYDVKM.

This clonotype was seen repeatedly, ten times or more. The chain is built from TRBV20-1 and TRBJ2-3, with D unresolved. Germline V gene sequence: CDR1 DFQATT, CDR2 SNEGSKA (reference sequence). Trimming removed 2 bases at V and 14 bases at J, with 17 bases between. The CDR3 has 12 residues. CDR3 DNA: TGCAGTGCTAGAAGGGAAGCCCCTTTTTCGTATTTT. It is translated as CSARREAPFSYF.

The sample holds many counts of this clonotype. The DNA for the CDR3 is TGTGCCAGCAGTTTAGGAAACATGAACACTGAAGCTTTCTTT. This gives the protein CASSLGNMNTEAFF. This chain joins TRBV12-3 or TRBV12-4 and TRBJ1-1; D is unclear. This CDR3 has 14 amino acids. Trimming removed 1 base at V and 0 bases at J, with 6 bases between.

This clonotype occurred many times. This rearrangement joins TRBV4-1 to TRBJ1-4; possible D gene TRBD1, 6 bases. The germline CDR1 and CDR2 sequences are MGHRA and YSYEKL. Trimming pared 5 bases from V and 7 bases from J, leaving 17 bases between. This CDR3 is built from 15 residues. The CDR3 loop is CASSNNRAGSEKLFF. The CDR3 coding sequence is TGCGCCAGCAGCAACAACAGGGCGGGAAGTGAAAAACTGTTTTTT.

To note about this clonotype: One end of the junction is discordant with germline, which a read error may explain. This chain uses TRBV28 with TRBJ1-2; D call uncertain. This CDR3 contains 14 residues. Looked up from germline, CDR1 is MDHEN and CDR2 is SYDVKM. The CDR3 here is CASSLLAQNNGDTF. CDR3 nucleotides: TGTGCCAGCAGTTTATTGGCGCAGAATAATGGCGACACCTTC.

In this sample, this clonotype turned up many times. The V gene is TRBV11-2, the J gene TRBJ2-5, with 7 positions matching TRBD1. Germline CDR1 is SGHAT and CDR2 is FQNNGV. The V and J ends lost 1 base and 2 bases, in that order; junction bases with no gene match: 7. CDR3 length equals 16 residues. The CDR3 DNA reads TGTGCCAGCAGCTTAGCCCGGGACAGCTCTCAAGAGACCCAGTACTTC. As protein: CASSLARDSSQETQYF.

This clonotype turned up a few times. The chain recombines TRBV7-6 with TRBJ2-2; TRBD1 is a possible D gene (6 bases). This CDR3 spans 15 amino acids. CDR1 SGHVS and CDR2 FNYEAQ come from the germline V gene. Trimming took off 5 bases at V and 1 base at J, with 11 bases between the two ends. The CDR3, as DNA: TGTGCCAGCAGCCTGAGACAGGAGAACACCGGGGAGCTGTTTTTT. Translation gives CASSLRQENTGELFF.

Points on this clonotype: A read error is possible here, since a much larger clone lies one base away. The DNA of the CDR3 is TGCAGTGCTAGAGAATGTCCGTGGGATACGCAGTATTTT. It encodes CSARECPWDTQYF. This chain uses TRBV20-1 with TRBJ2-3; D unresolved. Germline CDR1 and CDR2: DFQATT and SNEGSKA (reference sequence). The CDR3 is made up of 13 amino acids. V was trimmed by 0 bases and J by 6 bases, leaving 10 bases between them.

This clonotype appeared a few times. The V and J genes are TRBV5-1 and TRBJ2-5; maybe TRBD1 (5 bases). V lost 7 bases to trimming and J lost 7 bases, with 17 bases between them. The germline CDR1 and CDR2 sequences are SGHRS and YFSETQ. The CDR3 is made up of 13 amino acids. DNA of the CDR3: TGCGCCAGCTACCCAGACCCTGGGGCGACCCAGTACTTC. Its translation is CASYPDPGATQYF.

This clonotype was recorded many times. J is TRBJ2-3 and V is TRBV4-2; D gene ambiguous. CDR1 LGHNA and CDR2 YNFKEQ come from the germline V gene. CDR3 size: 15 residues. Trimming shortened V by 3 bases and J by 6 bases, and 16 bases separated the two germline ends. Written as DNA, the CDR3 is TGTGCCAGCAGCCAGACGGGCACTAAGTCCGATACGCAGTATTTT. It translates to CASSQTGTKSDTQYF.

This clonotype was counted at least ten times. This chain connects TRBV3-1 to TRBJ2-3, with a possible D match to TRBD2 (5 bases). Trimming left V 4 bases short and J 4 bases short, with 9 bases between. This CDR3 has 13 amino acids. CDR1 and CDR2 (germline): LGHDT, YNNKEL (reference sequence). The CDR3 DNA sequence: TGTGCCAGCAGCCCTGTAGCGCCAGATACGCAGTATTTT. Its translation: CASSPVAPDTQYF.

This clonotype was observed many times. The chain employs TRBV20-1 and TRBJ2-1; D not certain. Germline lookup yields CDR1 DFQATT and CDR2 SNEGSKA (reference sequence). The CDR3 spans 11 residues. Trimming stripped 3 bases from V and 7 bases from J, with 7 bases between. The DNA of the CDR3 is TGCAGTGCTAGCGGGTGGAATGAGCAGTTCTTC. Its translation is CSASGWNEQFF.

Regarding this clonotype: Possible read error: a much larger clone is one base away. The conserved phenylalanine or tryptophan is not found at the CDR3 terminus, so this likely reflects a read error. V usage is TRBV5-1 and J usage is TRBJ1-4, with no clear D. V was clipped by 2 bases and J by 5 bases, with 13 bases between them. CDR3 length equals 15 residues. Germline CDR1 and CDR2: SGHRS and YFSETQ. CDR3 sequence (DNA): TGCGCCAGCAGCTTCTCAAGGAAAGGGAATGAAAAACTGTTTTCT. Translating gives CASSFSRKGNEKLFS.

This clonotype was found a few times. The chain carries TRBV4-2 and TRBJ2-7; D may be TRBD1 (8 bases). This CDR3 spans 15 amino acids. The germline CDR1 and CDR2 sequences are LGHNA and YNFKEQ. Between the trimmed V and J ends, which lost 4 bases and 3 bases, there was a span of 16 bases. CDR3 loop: CASSPAGQVDYEQYF. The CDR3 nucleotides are TGTGCCAGCAGCCCAGCGGGACAGGTCGACTACGAGCAGTACTTC.

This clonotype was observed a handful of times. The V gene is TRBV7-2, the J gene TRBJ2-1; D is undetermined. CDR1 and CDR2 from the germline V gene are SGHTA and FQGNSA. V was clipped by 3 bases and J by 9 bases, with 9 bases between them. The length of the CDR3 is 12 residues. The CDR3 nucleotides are TGTGCCAGCAGCTTTCATGCAATTGAGCAGTTCTTC. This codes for CASSFHAIEQFF.

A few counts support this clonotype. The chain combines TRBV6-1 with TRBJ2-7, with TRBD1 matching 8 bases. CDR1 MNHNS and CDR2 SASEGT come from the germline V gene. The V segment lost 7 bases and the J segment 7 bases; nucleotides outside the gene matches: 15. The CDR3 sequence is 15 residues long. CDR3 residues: CASTMTQGVLGEQYF. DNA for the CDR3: TGTGCCAGCACCATGACACAGGGGGTACTGGGGGAGCAGTACTTC.

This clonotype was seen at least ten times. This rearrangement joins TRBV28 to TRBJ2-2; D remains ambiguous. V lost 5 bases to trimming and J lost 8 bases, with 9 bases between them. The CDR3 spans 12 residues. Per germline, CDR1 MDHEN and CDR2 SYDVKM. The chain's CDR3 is CASSRLTGELFF. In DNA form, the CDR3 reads TGTGCCAGCAGTCGACTTACGGGGGAGCTGTTTTTT.

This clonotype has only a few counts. The CDR3 DNA reads as TGCAGTGCCAAGGATCCGAGAAGGACTGAAGCTTTCTTT. Protein sequence: CSAKDPRRTEAFF. The chain recombines TRBV20-1 with TRBJ1-1, with D unresolved. V lost 6 bases, J lost 5 bases, and 16 bases lay in between. The CDR3 covers 13 residues. CDR1 is DFQATT and CDR2 is SNEGSKA in the germline V gene (reference sequence).

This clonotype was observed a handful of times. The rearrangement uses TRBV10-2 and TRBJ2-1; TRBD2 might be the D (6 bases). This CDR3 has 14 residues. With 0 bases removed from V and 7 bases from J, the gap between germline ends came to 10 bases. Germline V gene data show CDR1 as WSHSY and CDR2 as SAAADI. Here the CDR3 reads CASSESGRGNEQFF. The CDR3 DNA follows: TGCGCCAGCAGTGAGTCGGGTCGGGGGAATGAGCAGTTCTTC.